This TCR beta chain was recorded in a study of blood T cell repertoires in COVID-19. Whole-study context: Collection of acute and convalescent COVID-19 samples took place in the United States, Italy and Spain. Sources were T cells, B-cell-depleted T cells, or PBMCs; the material itself was cDNA or gDNA.

In the study's own analysis: Amplification of reference gene primers was used by the study to estimate nucleated cell counts. The protocol was immunoSEQ multiplex PCR, while the TCRdb copy is restricted to in-frame clones and leaves out a portion. V and J calls and clone size are copied from that table; D and trimming were computed from the DNA. The data contain about 100,000 clones, about 87% of them singletons. The length of the CDR3 is 13 residues. CDR1 is LNHDA, CDR2 SQIVND, per germline (reference sequence). V was clipped by 11 bases and J by 8 bases; unmatched bases: 9. Sample: peripheral blood. This clonotype originated in a woman between 25 and 40 years old with acute or convalescent COVID-19. The genes are TRBV19 and TRBJ1-2; 12 nucleotides agree with TRBD1. The CDR3 nucleotides read TGTGCCTCCGGGACAGGGGGCCTAGGCGGCTACACCTTC. It codes for CASGTGGLGGYTF.